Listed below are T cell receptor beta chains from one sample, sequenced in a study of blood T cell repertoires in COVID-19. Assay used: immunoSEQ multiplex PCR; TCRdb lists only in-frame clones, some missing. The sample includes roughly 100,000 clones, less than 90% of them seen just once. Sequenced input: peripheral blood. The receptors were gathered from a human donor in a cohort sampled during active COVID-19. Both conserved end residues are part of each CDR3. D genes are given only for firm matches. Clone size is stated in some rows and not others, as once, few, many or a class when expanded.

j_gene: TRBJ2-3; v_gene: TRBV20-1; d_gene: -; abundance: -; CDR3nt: TGCAGTGCTAGTATCCCGGGGGTGCTGACGGATACGCAGTATTTT; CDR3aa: CSASIPGVLTDTQYF
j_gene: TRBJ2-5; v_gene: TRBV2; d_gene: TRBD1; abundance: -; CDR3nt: TGTGCCAGCAGGAGGGACAGGGGGCCCCAAGAGACCCAGTACTTC; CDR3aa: CASRRDRGPQETQYF
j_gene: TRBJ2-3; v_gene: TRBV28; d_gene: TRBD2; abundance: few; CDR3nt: TGTGCCAGCAGCCCCCTAGCGGGGGGCACAGATACGCAGTATTTT; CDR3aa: CASSPLAGGTDTQYF
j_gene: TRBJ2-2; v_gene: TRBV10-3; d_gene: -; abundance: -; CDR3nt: TGTGCCATCAGTCCAGGGGCCGGGGAGCTGTTTTTT; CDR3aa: CAISPGAGELFF
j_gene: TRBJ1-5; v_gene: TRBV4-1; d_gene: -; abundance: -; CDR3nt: TGCGCCAGCAGCCAAGAGGGGGGGACAAGCCAGCCCCAGCATTTT; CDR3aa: CASSQEGGTSQPQHF
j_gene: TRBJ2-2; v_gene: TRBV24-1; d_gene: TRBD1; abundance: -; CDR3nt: TGTGCCACCAGTGACCTCGAAGGGGACAGGGCCGGGGAGCTGTTTTTT; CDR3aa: CATSDLEGDRAGELFF
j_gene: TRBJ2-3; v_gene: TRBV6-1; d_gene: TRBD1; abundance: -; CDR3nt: TGTGCCAGCAGTGCACTCCAGACAGGGGTGACAGATACGCAGTATTTT; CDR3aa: CASSALQTGVTDTQYF
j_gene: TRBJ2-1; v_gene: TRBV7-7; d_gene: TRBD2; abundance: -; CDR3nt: TGTGCTAGCAGCTTAGGAGCGGGAGATTTCAGTGAGCAGTTCTTC; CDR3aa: CASSLGAGDFSEQFF
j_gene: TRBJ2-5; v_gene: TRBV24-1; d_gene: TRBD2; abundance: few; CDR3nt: TGTGCCACCAGTGAACCAGCTAGCGGAACCCAGTACTTC; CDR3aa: CATSEPASGTQYF
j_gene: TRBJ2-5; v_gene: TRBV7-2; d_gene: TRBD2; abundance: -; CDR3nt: TGTGCCAGCAGGAGGGAGGGCCCGGAGACCCAGTACTTC; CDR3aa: CASRREGPETQYF
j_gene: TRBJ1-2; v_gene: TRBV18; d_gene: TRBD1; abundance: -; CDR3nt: TGTGCCAGCTCACATGACAGGGTAGAGGGCTACACCTTC; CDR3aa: CASSHDRVEGYTF
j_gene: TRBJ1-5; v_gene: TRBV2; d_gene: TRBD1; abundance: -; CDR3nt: TGTGCCAGCCTCCGGGGTCAGGGGGGCAATCAGCCCCAGCATTTT; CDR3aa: CASLRGQGGNQPQHF
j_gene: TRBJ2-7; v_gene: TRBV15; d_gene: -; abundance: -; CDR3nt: TGTGCCATCTCGCCGGGGGACAGTCACTCCTACGAGCAGTACTTC; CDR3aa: CAISPGDSHSYEQYF
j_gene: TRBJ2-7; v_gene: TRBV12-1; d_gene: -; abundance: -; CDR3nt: TGTGCCAGCAGCTTACCGGGACTAGCGGGCCCAGGCTACGAGCAGTACTTC; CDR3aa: CASSLPGLAGPGYEQYF
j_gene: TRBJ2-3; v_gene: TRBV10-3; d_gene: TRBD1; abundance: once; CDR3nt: TGTGCCATCAGTGAGTCTACGGGACAGGGCACAGATACGCAGTATTTT; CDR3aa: CAISESTGQGTDTQYF
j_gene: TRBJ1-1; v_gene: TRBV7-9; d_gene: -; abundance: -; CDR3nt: TGTGCCAGCAGCTTATACGTACAACTGAACACTGAAGCTTTCTTT; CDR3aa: CASSLYVQLNTEAFF
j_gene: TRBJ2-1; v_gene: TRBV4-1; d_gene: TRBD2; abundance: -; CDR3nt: TGCGCCAGCAGCCATGCCGTTACTAGCGGGAGGGCCAATGAGCAGTTCTTC; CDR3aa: CASSHAVTSGRANEQFF
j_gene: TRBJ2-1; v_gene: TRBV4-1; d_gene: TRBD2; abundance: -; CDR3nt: TGCGCCAGCAGCCAAGATACCGGGAGGGAATACAATGAGCAGTTCTTC; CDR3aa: CASSQDTGREYNEQFF
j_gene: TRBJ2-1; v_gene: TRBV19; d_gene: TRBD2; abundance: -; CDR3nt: TGTGCCAGTAGTATTTGGGGGGGGGACAATGAGCAGTTCTTC; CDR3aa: CASSIWGGDNEQFF
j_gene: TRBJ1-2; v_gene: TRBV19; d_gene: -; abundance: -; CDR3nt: TGTGCCAGTAGTCCGGCGGGTTTGGACTATGGCTACACCTTC; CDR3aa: CASSPAGLDYGYTF
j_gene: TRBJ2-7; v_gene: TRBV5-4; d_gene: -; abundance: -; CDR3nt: TGTGCCAGCAGCTTAAGGGACTTTGGTGACGAGCAGTACTTC; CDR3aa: CASSLRDFGDEQYF
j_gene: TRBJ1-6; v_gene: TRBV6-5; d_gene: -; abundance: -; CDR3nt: TGTGCCAGCAGTTTGGTTCACGGGGGGCCACCCCTCCACTTT; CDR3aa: CASSLVHGGPPLHF
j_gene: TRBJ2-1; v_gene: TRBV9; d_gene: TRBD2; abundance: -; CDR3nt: TGTGCCAGCAGCGTAGAGGCTAGCGGGAATAACTACAATGAGCAGTTCTTC; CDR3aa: CASSVEASGNNYNEQFF
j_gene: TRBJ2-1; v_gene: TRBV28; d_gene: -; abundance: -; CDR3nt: TGTGCCAGCAGTTCAACGACAGACCGCCTCGATGAGCAGTTCTTC; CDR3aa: CASSSTTDRLDEQFF
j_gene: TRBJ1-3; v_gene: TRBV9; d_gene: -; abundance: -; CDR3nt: TGTGCCAGCAGCGTCCTCGGACAGACCTACTCTGGAAACACCATATATTTT; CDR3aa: CASSVLGQTYSGNTIYF
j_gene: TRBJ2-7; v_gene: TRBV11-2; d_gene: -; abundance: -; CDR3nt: TGTGCCAGCAGTACAGCCTACGAGCAGTACTTC; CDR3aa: CASSTAYEQYF
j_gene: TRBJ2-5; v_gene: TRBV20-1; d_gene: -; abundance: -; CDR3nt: TGCAGTGCTAGAGATCTGGAGACCCAGTACTTC; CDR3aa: CSARDLETQYF
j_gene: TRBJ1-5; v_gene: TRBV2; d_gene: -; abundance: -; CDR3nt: TGTGCCAGCAGTGAATCCGGCAATCAGCCCCAGCATTTT; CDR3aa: CASSESGNQPQHF
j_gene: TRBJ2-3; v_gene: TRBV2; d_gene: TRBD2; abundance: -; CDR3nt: TGTGCCAGCAATGTGCTGGCGGGGGGGCGTAATACGCAGTATTTT; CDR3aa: CASNVLAGGRNTQYF
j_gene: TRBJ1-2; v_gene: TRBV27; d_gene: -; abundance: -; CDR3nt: TGTGCCAGCAGTTTATTGCCAGAGAGGGATAACTATGGCTACACCTTC; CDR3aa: CASSLLPERDNYGYTF
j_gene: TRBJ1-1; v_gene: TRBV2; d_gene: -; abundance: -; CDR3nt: TGTGCCAGCAGTGACAGGGATGTCGGCTCCCCAAAGAACACTGAAGCTTTCTTT; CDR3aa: CASSDRDVGSPKNTEAFF
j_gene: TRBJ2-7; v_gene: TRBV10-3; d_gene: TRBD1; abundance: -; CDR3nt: TGTGCCATCAGCAGGGGACAGGGGGCGCGTGGCGAGCAGTACTTC; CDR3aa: CAISRGQGARGEQYF
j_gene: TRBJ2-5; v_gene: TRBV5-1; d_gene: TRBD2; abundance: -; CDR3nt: TGCGCCAGCAGCTTAAGGCTAGCGGGAGCCCAAGAGACCCAGTACTTC; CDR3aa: CASSLRLAGAQETQYF
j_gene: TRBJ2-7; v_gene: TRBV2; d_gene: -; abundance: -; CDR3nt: TGTGCCAGCAGCCGGGACACCTACGAGCAGTACTTC; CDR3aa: CASSRDTYEQYF
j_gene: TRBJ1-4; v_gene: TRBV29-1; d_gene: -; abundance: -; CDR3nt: TGCAGCGTTGAGGCGGACGGGGATGAAAAACTGTTTTTT; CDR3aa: CSVEADGDEKLFF
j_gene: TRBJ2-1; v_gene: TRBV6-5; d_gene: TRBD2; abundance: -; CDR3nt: TGTGCCAGCAGTTCCGGACTAGTCGGACATGAGCAGTTCTTC; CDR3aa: CASSSGLVGHEQFF
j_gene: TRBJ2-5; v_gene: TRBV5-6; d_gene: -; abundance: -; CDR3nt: TGTGCCAGCAGCTTTCAGATGGAGACCCAGTACTTC; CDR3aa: CASSFQMETQYF
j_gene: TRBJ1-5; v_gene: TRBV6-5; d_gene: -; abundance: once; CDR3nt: TGTGCCAGCAGTTACAGGGGGAGCAATCAGCCCCAGCATTTT; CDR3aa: CASSYRGSNQPQHF
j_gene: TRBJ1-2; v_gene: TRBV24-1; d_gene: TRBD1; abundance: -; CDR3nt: TGTGCCACCAGTGACTTGGGACAGGGGTATGGCTACACCTTC; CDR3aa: CATSDLGQGYGYTF
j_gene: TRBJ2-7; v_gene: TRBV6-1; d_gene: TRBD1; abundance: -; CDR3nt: TGTGCCAGCAGTGAAGCGGGGACAGGGGTATACGAGCAGTACTTC; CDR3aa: CASSEAGTGVYEQYF
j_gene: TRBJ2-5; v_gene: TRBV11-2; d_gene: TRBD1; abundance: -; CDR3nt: TGTGCCAGCAGCTTAGATTTGCCGGACAGGGCATCGGAGACCCAGTACTTC; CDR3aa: CASSLDLPDRASETQYF
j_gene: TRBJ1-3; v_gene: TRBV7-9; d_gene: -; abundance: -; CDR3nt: TGTGCCAGCAGCCGTTCTAGGGGGTCTGGAAACACCATATATTTT; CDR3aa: CASSRSRGSGNTIYF
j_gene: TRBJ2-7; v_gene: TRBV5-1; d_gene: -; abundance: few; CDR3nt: TGCGCCAGCAGCTTGGCTGGCTCCTCCTACGAGCAGTACTTC; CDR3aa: CASSLAGSSYEQYF
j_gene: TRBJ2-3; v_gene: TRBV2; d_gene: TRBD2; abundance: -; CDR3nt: TGTGCCAGCAGTAGGGGACTAGCGGGTGACACAGATACGCAGTATTTT; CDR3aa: CASSRGLAGDTDTQYF
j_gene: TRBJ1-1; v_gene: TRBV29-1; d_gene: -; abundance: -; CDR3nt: TGCAGCGCCTTACAAGGACAGTCTATCATGAACACTGAAGCTTTCTTT; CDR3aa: CSALQGQSIMNTEAFF
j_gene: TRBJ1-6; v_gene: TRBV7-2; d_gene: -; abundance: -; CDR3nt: TGTGCCAGCAGCTTGGGCACGAAATTTGACAATTCACCCCTCCACTTT; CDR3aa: CASSLGTKFDNSPLHF
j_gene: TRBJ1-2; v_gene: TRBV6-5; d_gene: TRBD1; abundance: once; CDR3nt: TGTGCCAGCAGTTACTCGTCCAAGGACAGGAACTATGGCTACACCTTC; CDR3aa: CASSYSSKDRNYGYTF
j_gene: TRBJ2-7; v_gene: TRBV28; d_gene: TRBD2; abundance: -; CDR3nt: TGTGCCAGCAGTTCCCAGCAGCGGGACTCCTACGAGCAGTACTTC; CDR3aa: CASSSQQRDSYEQYF
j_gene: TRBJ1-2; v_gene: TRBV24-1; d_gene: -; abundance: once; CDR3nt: TGTGCCACCAGTGGTGGAGGTTATGGCTACACCTTC; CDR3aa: CATSGGGYGYTF
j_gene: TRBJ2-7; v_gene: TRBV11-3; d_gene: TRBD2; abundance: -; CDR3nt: TGTGCCAGCAGCTTAAGGCGGGGGGGCTCAGAGTCCTACGAGCAGTACTTC; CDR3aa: CASSLRRGGSESYEQYF
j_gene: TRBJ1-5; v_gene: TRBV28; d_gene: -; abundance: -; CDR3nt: TGTGCCAGCAGTGTCCCGGACTACCCTCCGGGTCAGCCCCAGCATTTT; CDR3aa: CASSVPDYPPGQPQHF
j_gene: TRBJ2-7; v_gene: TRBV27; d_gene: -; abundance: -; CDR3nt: TGTGCCAGCAGGATCCGGGCGGGGGCGGGGGAGCAGTACTTC; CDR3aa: CASRIRAGAGEQYF
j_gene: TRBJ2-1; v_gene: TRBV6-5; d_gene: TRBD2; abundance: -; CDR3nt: TGTGCCAGCACTAGCGGGTTCCTCTCCTACAATGAGCAGTTCTTC; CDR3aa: CASTSGFLSYNEQFF
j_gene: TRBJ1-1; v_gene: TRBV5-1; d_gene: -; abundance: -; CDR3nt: TGCGCCAGCAGCTTGGGCGGGATGAACACTGAAGCTTTCTTT; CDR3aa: CASSLGGMNTEAFF
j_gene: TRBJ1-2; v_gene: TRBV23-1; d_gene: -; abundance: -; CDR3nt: TGCGCCAGCAGCCCTACATGGGAGTCGGGGTTTGGCTACACCTTC; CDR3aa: CASSPTWESGFGYTF
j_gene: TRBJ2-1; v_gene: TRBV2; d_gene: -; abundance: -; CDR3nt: TGTGCCAGCAGTGAAAGTCTAGTCGATGAGCAGTTCTTC; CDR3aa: CASSESLVDEQFF
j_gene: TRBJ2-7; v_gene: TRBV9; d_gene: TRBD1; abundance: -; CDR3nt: TGTGCCAGCAGCGTAACAGGGGGGTACGAGCAGTACTTC; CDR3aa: CASSVTGGYEQYF
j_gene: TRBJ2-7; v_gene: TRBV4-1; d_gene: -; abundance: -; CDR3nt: TGCGCCAGCAGCCAAGTTGGCGCAGGTGTCGAGCAGTACTTC; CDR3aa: CASSQVGAGVEQYF